These 22 T cell receptor beta chains were all obtained from the same sample, sequenced in a study of blood T cell repertoires in COVID-19. This table comes from immunoSEQ multiplex PCR, and its TCRdb copy is limited to in-frame clones, with some not included. The table has fewer than 300,000 clones, roughly nine tenths seen once. Sequencing was performed on peripheral blood. Every receptor here comes from a woman aged 25-40 years with COVID-19, enrolled during active disease.

The CDR3: CASSSGSYYSGNTIYF. CDR3 nucleotides: TGTGCCAGCAGTTCCGGGTCTTACTACTCTGGAAACACCATATATTTT. The chain carries TRBV27 and TRBJ1-3; D is uncertain. The CDR3 totals 16 residues. V shed 4 bases and J shed 0 bases, with 13 bases lying between them. CDR1 and CDR2 (germline): MNHEY, SMNVEV (reference sequence).

The CDR3 DNA reads TGTGCCACCAGCAGCCCCGACAGGGTGGACACTGAAGCTTTCTTT. It translates to CATSSPDRVDTEAFF. V usage is TRBV15 and J usage is TRBJ1-1; TRBD1 aligns across 7 bases. Germline-derived CDR1 and CDR2 are LNHNV and YYDKDF (reference sequence). Trimming took 3 bases from V and 3 from J; bases not matched to a gene: 7. This CDR3 is 15 amino acids long.

This clone was found a few times. The V gene is TRBV7-9, the J gene TRBJ1-2, with a tentative D call TRBD1 (5 bases). The CDR3 has 16 amino acids. Per the germline V gene, CDR1 is SEHNR and CDR2 is FQNEAQ (reference sequence). Trimming took off 5 bases at V and 6 bases at J, with 22 bases between the two ends. In DNA form, the CDR3 reads TGTGCCAGCAGCCTCTCATCGGCCGAAGGGGCTCATGGCTACACCTTC. It yields the protein CASSLSSAEGAHGYTF.

The gene calls are TRBV27 and TRBJ2-1, with 7 positions matching TRBD2. Germline V gene data show CDR1 as MNHEY and CDR2 as SMNVEV (reference sequence). With 6 bases clipped from V and 6 bases from J, the junction kept 5 bases outside the gene matches. The CDR3 consists of 13 residues. The CDR3 sequence is CASSPWGGNEQFF. In nucleotides, the CDR3 is TGTGCCAGCAGCCCATGGGGGGGCAATGAGCAGTTCTTC.

The genes are TRBV19 and TRBJ1-1, with no clear D. Germline CDR1 reads LNHDA; CDR2 reads SQIVND (reference sequence). The CDR3 length is 11 residues. V was trimmed by 6 bases and J by 5 bases, leaving 7 bases between them. The CDR3 spells CASRWTTEAFF. The CDR3 DNA follows: TGTGCCAGTAGATGGACTACTGAAGCTTTCTTT.

V usage is TRBV3-1 (or the pseudogene TRBV3-2) and J usage is TRBJ2-5, with 7 bases that match TRBD2. Germline values: CDR1 LGHDT, CDR2 YNNKEL (reference sequence). This CDR3 is built from 17 residues. With 0 bases clipped from V and 5 bases from J, the junction kept 12 bases outside the gene matches. For the CDR3, the DNA is TGTGCCAGCAGCCAAGAGTATTGGCGGGAGAGACGGGAGACCCAGTACTTC. It yields the protein CASSQEYWRERRETQYF.

The chain links TRBV21-1 to TRBJ2-2; the table's D call, TRBD2, has no DNA check behind it. TRBV21-1 is annotated as a pseudogene. The CDR3 is made up of 17 amino acids. CDR3 coding DNA: TGTGCCAGCAGCAAAGAAACTAGCGGGAATTTCCCCGGGGAGCTGTTTTTT. Its translation: CASSKETSGNFPGELFF.

This clone was picked up one time. The rearrangement joins TRBV9 to TRBJ2-1; D is possibly TRBD2 (6 bases). Germline V gene data show CDR1 as SGDLS and CDR2 as YYNGEE. V lost 0 bases to trimming and J lost 5 bases, with 12 bases between them. The CDR3 covers 15 residues. The CDR3 loop reads CASSVVAGLNNEQFF. In DNA form, the CDR3 reads TGTGCCAGCAGCGTAGTGGCGGGACTTAACAATGAGCAGTTCTTC.

The chain couples TRBV30 to TRBJ1-1, with TRBD1 matching over 10 bases. Trimming at V came to 5 bases and at J to 6 bases, leaving 15 bases not matched to a gene. The CDR3 has 16 amino acids. Germline V lookup: CDR1 GTSNPN, CDR2 SVGIG (reference sequence). CDR3: CAWSRTGGAGLAEAFF. The CDR3 DNA reads as TGTGCCTGGTCCAGGACAGGGGGAGCAGGGTTGGCTGAAGCTTTCTTT.

V gene TRBV5-4 combines with J gene TRBJ1-1, with D hard to call. Trimming took off 4 bases at V and 1 base at J, with 11 bases between the two ends. The germline CDR1 and CDR2 sequences are SGHNT and YYREEE (reference sequence). The CDR3 extends over 14 amino acids. CDR3 amino acids: CASSPINPNTEAFF. The CDR3 region has the DNA TGTGCCAGCAGCCCTATTAACCCGAACACTGAAGCTTTCTTT. Filled out from reference TRBV5-4 and TRBJ1-1, the complete variable domain reads ETGVTQSPTHLIKTRGQQVTLRCSSQSGHNTVSWYQQALGQGPQFIFQYYREEENGRGNFPPRFSGLQFPNYSSELNVNALELDDSALYLCASSPINPNTEAFFGQGTRLTVV.

The V call is TRBV7-3, the J call TRBJ2-7; the D gene is possibly TRBD2 (6 bases). Germline V lookup: CDR1 SGHTA, CDR2 FQGTGA. This CDR3 has 14 residues. V was cut by 5 bases and J by 4 bases, with 15 bases left in between. CDR3 region: CASSQWGTGYEQYF. The DNA for the CDR3 is TGTGCCAGCAGCCAGTGGGGGACTGGTTACGAGCAGTACTTC.

The CDR3 nucleotides read TGTGCCAGCAGCGACCGGGACTATAGCACAGATACGCAGTATTTT. Translation: CASSDRDYSTDTQYF. The gene calls are TRBV9 and TRBJ2-3; 7 bases map to TRBD2. The CDR3 is 15 residues long. The V gene's germline CDR1 is SGDLS and CDR2 YYNGEE. The trim removed 3 bases at V and 0 bases at J, leaving 4 bases unmatched.

The rearrangement links TRBV18 to TRBJ1-1; maybe TRBD1 (6 bases). This CDR3 has 13 amino acids. V was pared by 3 bases and J by 6 bases, with 11 bases between. Germline-derived CDR1 and CDR2 are KGHSH and LQKENI. CDR3 region: CASSPGTRPEAFF. CDR3 nucleotides: TGTGCCAGCTCACCCGGGACAAGGCCTGAAGCTTTCTTT.

The rearrangement joins TRBV12-5 to TRBJ2-3; D perhaps matches TRBD1 (6 bases). The length of the CDR3 is 12 residues. Germline V gene lookup returns CDR1 LGHNT and CDR2 FRNRAP. V shed 5 bases and J shed 6 bases, with 9 bases lying between them. As DNA, the CDR3 is TGTGCTAGTGGTGCCGACAGGGATACGCAGTATTTT. Translating it yields CASGADRDTQYF.

CDR3: CASSQDRVGQVGQPQHF. DNA of the CDR3: TGTGCCAGCAGCCAAGATCGTGTGGGGCAGGTCGGTCAGCCCCAGCATTTT. This chain joins TRBV4-2 and TRBJ1-5; D perhaps matches TRBD1 (5 bases). Germline CDR1 is LGHNA and CDR2 is YNFKEQ. This CDR3 is 17 amino acids long. The V end was cut by 0 bases, the J end by 6 bases, with 18 bases between.

This clone was observed a handful of times. The chain carries TRBV2 and TRBJ2-5; 9 nucleotides align to TRBD1. The junction had 10 bases not matched to a gene; V was cut back by 6 bases and J by 5 bases. This CDR3 contains 15 residues. Germline V lookup: CDR1 SNHLY, CDR2 FYNNEI. CDR3 in amino acids: CASSALGGTGETQYF. In nucleotides, the CDR3 is TGTGCCAGCAGCGCTCTGGGGGGGACAGGGGAGACCCAGTACTTC.

The chain joins TRBV12-3 or TRBV12-4 to TRBJ1-1; possibly TRBD1 for D (6 bases). The V and J ends lost 6 bases and 4 bases respectively, with 12 bases between them. The CDR3 has 13 residues. DNA for the CDR3: TGTGCCAGCAGACACGGACAGATCACTGAAGCTTTCTTT. Its translation is CASRHGQITEAFF.

V gene TRBV4-2 combines with J gene TRBJ1-2, with TRBD1 matching 9 bases. The CDR3 contains 15 residues. V trimming: 2 bases; J trimming: 7 bases; junction bases outside the gene matches: 8. Germline V gives CDR1 LGHNA, CDR2 YNFKEQ. The CDR3 sequence: CASSQTGGFNGGYTF. CDR3 coding DNA: TGTGCCAGCAGCCAAACAGGGGGCTTTAACGGTGGCTACACCTTC.

The chain joins TRBV6-2 or TRBV6-3 to TRBJ1-5; no clear D. The V end was cut by 0 bases, the J end by 2 bases, with 17 bases between. CDR3 length equals 18 residues. Germline lookup yields CDR1 MNHEY and CDR2 SVGEGT. CDR3: CASSYSRIWVQGNQPQHF. CDR3 coding DNA: TGTGCCAGCAGTTACTCCCGGATTTGGGTCCAGGGCAATCAGCCCCAGCATTTT.

The table lists this clone with a count of one. The chain is built from TRBV28 and TRBJ1-2; the match to TRBD1 covers 7 bases. V shed 3 bases, J shed 4 bases, and the junction held 11 bases outside the gene matches. This CDR3 region has 16 residues. Germline lookup yields CDR1 MDHEN and CDR2 SYDVKM. The CDR3 region is CASSLGTAEESYGYTF. Written as DNA, the CDR3 is TGTGCCAGCAGTTTGGGGACAGCCGAGGAAAGCTATGGCTACACCTTC.

The table lists this clone with a few counts. The chain is built from TRBV5-4 and TRBJ2-7, with a weak D call TRBD1 (5 bases). The CDR3 has 15 residues. Germline V gene sequence: CDR1 SGHNT, CDR2 YYREEE (reference sequence). V was pared by 2 bases and J by 4 bases, with 16 bases between. CDR3: CASSLQDGIGYEQYF. CDR3 nucleotide sequence: TGTGCCAGCAGCTTACAGGACGGAATTGGGTACGAGCAGTACTTC.

This clone was counted a single time. The chain links TRBV7-9 to TRBJ1-2, with a tentative D call TRBD1 (6 bases). V was trimmed by 5 bases and J by 10 bases, leaving 26 bases between them. The CDR3 runs to 16 residues. The germline V gene encodes CDR1 SEHNR and CDR2 FQNEAQ (reference sequence). This CDR3 reads CASSPSVPTGMTVYTF. Written as DNA, the CDR3 is TGTGCCAGCAGCCCATCGGTTCCTACAGGGATGACGGTCTACACCTTC. The whole variable domain, filled in from reference TRBV7-9 and TRBJ1-2, reads DTGVSQNPRHKITKRGQNVTFRCDPISEHNRLYWYRQTLGQGPEFLTYFQNEAQLEKSRLLSDRFSAERPKGSFSTLEIQRTEQGDSAMYLCASSPSVPTGMTVYTFGSGTRLTVV.